This TCR beta chain was retrieved from a study of shared clonotypes between healthy human individuals. CD45RO-negative cells were positively selected for CCR7, leaving out terminally differentiated effector memory CD45RA+ cells. Notes on this clone: The same CDR3 arises from other DNA sequences in this sample as well.

Trimming cost V 5 bases and J 0 bases, with 11 bases left between them. Germline V gene sequence: CDR1 SGHTA, CDR2 FQGTGA. The length of the CDR3 is 14 residues. Method: immunoSEQ multiplex PCR; TCRdb's copy keeps in-frame clones and lacks some. The sample yields about 2.1 million clones, just under 95% seen once. The receptor's source is a man in his late teens or twenties in good health. Some clones in this sample may be carry-over from other donors' samples. Specimen: naive CD8+ T cells from PBMCs. The chain links TRBV7-3 to TRBJ2-7; D is possibly TRBD1 (6 bases). This chain's CDR3 is CASSPRGPSYEQYF. CDR3 sequence (DNA): TGTGCCAGCAGCCCCAGGGGACCCTCCTACGAGCAGTACTTC.